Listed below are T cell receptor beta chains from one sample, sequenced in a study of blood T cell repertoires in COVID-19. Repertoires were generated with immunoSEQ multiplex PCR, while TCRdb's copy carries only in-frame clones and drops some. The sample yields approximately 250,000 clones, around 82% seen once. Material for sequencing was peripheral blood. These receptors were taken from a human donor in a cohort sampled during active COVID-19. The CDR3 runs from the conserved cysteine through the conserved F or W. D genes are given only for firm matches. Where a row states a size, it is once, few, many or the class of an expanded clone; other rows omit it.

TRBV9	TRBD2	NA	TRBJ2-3	TGTGCCAGCAGCGTCATAGCGGGAGGTAACACAGATACGCAGTATTTT	CASSVIAGGNTDTQYF
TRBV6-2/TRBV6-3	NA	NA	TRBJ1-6	TGTGCCAGCAGCCACTCCAGGAGGAATTCACCCCTCCACTTT	CASSHSRRNSPLHF
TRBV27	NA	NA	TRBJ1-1	TGTGCCAGCAGTTTATGGGGGCGAAGGACTGAAGCTTTCTTT	CASSLWGRRTEAFF
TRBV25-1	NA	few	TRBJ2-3	TGTGCCAGCAGTGAGCCGGGACACCTCACAGATACGCAGTATTTT	CASSEPGHLTDTQYF
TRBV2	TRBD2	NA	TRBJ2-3	TGTGCCAGCCAAGCGGGGGGCCGCACAGATACGCAGTATTTT	CASQAGGRTDTQYF
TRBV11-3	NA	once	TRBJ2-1	TGTGCCAGCAGCTTACCGAGTTTCTACAATGAGCAGTTCTTC	CASSLPSFYNEQFF
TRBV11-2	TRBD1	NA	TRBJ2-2	TGTGCCAGCAGCCCACTTAGTAGCAGGGGGCTCCCCGGGGAGCTGTTTTTT	CASSPLSSRGLPGELFF
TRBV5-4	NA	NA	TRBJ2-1	TGTGCCAGCAGCTTGACAGGTCTTGAGCAGTTCTTC	CASSLTGLEQFF
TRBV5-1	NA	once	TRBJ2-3	TGCGCCAGCAGCTTGGCCATGCGGGGCACAGATACGCAGTATTTT	CASSLAMRGTDTQYF
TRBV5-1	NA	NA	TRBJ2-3	TGCGCCAGCAGACTACGGACAGACACAGATACGCAGTATTTT	CASRLRTDTDTQYF
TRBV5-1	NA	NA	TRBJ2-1	TGCGCCAGCAGCACAAATCGGGGGTATGAGCAGTTCTTC	CASSTNRGYEQFF
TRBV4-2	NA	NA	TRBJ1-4	TGTGCCAGCAGCCCGGTGGGCGTTAATGAAAAACTGTTTTTT	CASSPVGVNEKLFF
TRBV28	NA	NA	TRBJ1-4	TGTGCCAGCAGTTTAAATCTCGGGGGGGAAAAACTGTTTTTT	CASSLNLGGEKLFF
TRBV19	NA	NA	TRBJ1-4	TGTGCCAGTAGTGGGCGGGCAAGGAGGCTGTTTTTT	CASSGRARRLFF
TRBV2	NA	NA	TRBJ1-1	TGTGCCAGCAGGGTAACTGGACAAGGGAACACTGAAGCTTTCTTT	CASRVTGQGNTEAFF
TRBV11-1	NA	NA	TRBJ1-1	TGTGCCAGCAGCCTCCGGGACACGTTAGCTTTCTTT	CASSLRDTLAFF
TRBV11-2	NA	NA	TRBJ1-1	TGTGCCAGCAGCCTTATCGGGACAGAAGCTTTCTTT	CASSLIGTEAFF
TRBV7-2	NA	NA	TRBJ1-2	TGTGCCAGCAGCTTAGCGGCGTCAGGGAAACCCTATGGCTACACCTTC	CASSLAASGKPYGYTF
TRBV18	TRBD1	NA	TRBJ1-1	TGTGCCAGCTCATACCGGGACAGGGGTGGCAACACTGAAGCTTTCTTT	CASSYRDRGGNTEAFF
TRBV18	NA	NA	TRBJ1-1	TGTGCCAGCTCTCCCTCGGGGGGAAACCCTGAAGCTTTCTTT	CASSPSGGNPEAFF
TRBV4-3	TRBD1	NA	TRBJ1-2	TGCGCCAGCAGCCAGCGTACAGGGGGAAGTGGCTACACCTTC	CASSQRTGGSGYTF
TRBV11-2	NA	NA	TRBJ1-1	TGTGCCAGCAGCCGTAGCCATGCTGAAGCTTTCTTT	CASSRSHAEAFF
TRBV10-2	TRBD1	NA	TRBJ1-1	TGCGCCAGCAGGACCGGGACAGGGGGTTTCACTGAAGCTTTCTTT	CASRTGTGGFTEAFF
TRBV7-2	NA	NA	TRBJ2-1	TGTGCCAGCAGCCTTGCGGGGTCATCCAATGAGCAGTTCTTC	CASSLAGSSNEQFF
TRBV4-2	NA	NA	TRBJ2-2	TGTGCCAGCAGCCAAGATGGCGGCGGGGTGAACACCGGGGAGCTGTTTTTT	CASSQDGGGVNTGELFF
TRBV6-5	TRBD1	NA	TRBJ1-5	TGTGCCAGCAGTTACCGAGGGGACAGGGACCAGCCCCAGCATTTT	CASSYRGDRDQPQHF
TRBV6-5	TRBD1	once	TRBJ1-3	TGTGCCAGCGGGGAGACAGGGAGGAACACCATATATTTT	CASGETGRNTIYF
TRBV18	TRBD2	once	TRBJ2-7	TGTGCCAGCTCACCGGGACTAGCGGGGACCGAGCAGTACTTC	CASSPGLAGTEQYF
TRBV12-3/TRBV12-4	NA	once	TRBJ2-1	TGTGCCAGCAGTTTAGGGGGGGATAATGAGCAGTTCTTC	CASSLGGDNEQFF
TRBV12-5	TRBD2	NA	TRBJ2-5	TGTGCTAGTGCCGCTAGCGGTAATCAAGAGACCCAGTACTTC	CASAASGNQETQYF
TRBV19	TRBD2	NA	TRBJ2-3	TGTGCCAGTAGTATCGGACTAGTGAGAGATACGCAGTATTTT	CASSIGLVRDTQYF
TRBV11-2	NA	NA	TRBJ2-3	TGTGCCAGCAGCTTAGGGTCTAAGGGGCCCCTCAGCACAGATACGCAGTATTTT	CASSLGSKGPLSTDTQYF
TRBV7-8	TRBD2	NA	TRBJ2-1	TGTGCCAGCAGCTCCGGACTAGCGGTGGTGAATGAGCAGTTCTTC	CASSSGLAVVNEQFF
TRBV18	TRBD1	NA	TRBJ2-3	TGTGCCAGCTCATCTCGGGACAGGGGGCCCGGAGATACGCAGTATTTT	CASSSRDRGPGDTQYF
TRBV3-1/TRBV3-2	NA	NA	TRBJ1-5	TGTGCCAGCAGCCAAGGTCGGCAGGGCGATCAGCCCCAGCATTTT	CASSQGRQGDQPQHF